This T cell receptor beta chain appears in the sequencing data of a study of shared clonotypes between healthy human individuals. TCRdb keeps only in-frame clones here, not all; method: immunoSEQ multiplex PCR. The sample includes about 1.1 million clones, roughly 80% seen only once; the top ten take about 0.89%. CD45RA-negative memory and CD45RA+ naive subsets were split from the CD4+ cells. The CDR3 length equals 11 residues, ends included. CDR1 MNHNS and CDR2 SASEGT come from the germline V gene. With respect to this clone: The CDR3 end shows no conserved phenylalanine or tryptophan, and so a read error is likely. The DNA is omitted, as the CDR3 cannot be located on it reliably, and the CDR3 follows TCRdb's listing.

The clonotype was recovered from a man aged 18-30 years in good health. Some clones in this sample may be carry-over from other donors' samples. The material sequenced was memory CD4+ T cells from PBMCs. This sample's subset: CD45RA-negative fraction. The chain has TRBV6-1 and TRBJ1-1. The CDR3 is CASSDFGTGHL.